This is a list of T cell receptor beta chains from one sample in a study of blood T cells in healthy people across ages. TCRdb reprocessed the 5' RACE reads with MiXCR, giving one entry per CDR3 protein. The sample shows nearly 800,000 distinct CDR3 sequences, approximately 53% of them seen only once. The sample consisted of blood. These receptors all come from a man in his forties or fifties in good health. Both conserved end residues are part of each CDR3. The order of the fields is clone size, V gene, D gene, J gene, CDR3 DNA, CDR3 protein. A D gene is named only where the DNA matches it firmly. The listing skips clone size in some rows; elsewhere it reads once, few, many or a size class.

abundance: few; v_gene: TRBV7-9; d_gene: TRBD1; j_gene: TRBJ2-7; CDR3nt: TGTGCCAGCACTAGGACAGGTGCCTACGAGCAGTACTTC; CDR3aa: CASTRTGAYEQYF
abundance: few; v_gene: TRBV6-1; d_gene: -; j_gene: TRBJ2-1; CDR3nt: TGTGCCAGCAGTGAAAGGAAACAGAGTCTTTTTAACAATGAGCAGTTCTTC; CDR3aa: CASSERKQSLFNNEQFF
abundance: -; v_gene: TRBV24-1; d_gene: -; j_gene: TRBJ2-3; CDR3nt: TGTGCCACCAGTGACCACGGATCGGGACTCACAGATACGCAGTATTTT; CDR3aa: CATSDHGSGLTDTQYF
abundance: few; v_gene: TRBV12-3/TRBV12-4; d_gene: -; j_gene: TRBJ1-6; CDR3nt: TGTGCCAGCAGTCTAGGAGGGAATTCACCCCTCCACTTT; CDR3aa: CASSLGGNSPLHF
abundance: -; v_gene: TRBV29-1; d_gene: -; j_gene: TRBJ2-5; CDR3nt: TGCAGCGTTGAGGGGGACAACCAAGAGACCCAGTACTTC; CDR3aa: CSVEGDNQETQYF
abundance: -; v_gene: TRBV20-1; d_gene: -; j_gene: TRBJ2-4; CDR3nt: TGCGGTGCTAGAGATTGGAGCCAAGGGGAGCAGTACTTC; CDR3aa: CGARDWSQGEQYF
abundance: -; v_gene: TRBV4-1; d_gene: TRBD1; j_gene: TRBJ2-1; CDR3nt: TGCGCCAGCAGCCACGCCTGGCAGGGGGCTGTAATCGATGAGCAGTTCTTC; CDR3aa: CASSHAWQGAVIDEQFF
abundance: -; v_gene: TRBV6-5; d_gene: -; j_gene: TRBJ1-2; CDR3nt: TGTGCCAGCAGTCGGGGACCGAGCTATGGCTACACCTTC; CDR3aa: CASSRGPSYGYTF
abundance: many; v_gene: TRBV5-1; d_gene: -; j_gene: TRBJ2-7; CDR3nt: TGCGCCAGCAGCCCTGACACCTACGAGCAGTACTTC; CDR3aa: CASSPDTYEQYF
abundance: few; v_gene: TRBV29-1; d_gene: TRBD2; j_gene: TRBJ2-5; CDR3nt: TGCAGCGTTGCCGGGGTAGGGACTAGCCAAGAGACCCAGTACTTC; CDR3aa: CSVAGVGTSQETQYF
abundance: -; v_gene: TRBV20-1; d_gene: TRBD2; j_gene: TRBJ2-1; CDR3nt: TGCAGTGCTAGAGGTGGGCTAGCGGGAGACAATGTGCAGTTCTTC; CDR3aa: CSARGGLAGDNVQFF
abundance: few; v_gene: TRBV27; d_gene: TRBD1; j_gene: TRBJ2-5; CDR3nt: TGTGCCAGCAGTTTTCTCGGACAGGGTCAAGAGACCCAGTACTTC; CDR3aa: CASSFLGQGQETQYF
abundance: -; v_gene: TRBV20-1; d_gene: TRBD2; j_gene: TRBJ2-7; CDR3nt: TGCAGTGCTAGTACTAGCGGGAGGGAATACTCCTACGAGCAGTACTTC; CDR3aa: CSASTSGREYSYEQYF
abundance: -; v_gene: TRBV5-1; d_gene: -; j_gene: TRBJ2-5; CDR3nt: TGCGCCAGCAGGCTGGGCCAGGAAGAGACCCAGTACTTC; CDR3aa: CASRLGQEETQYF
abundance: few; v_gene: TRBV29-1; d_gene: -; j_gene: TRBJ1-2; CDR3nt: TGCAGCGTTGAAGGTTCGGGGGGCTATGGCTACACCTTC; CDR3aa: CSVEGSGGYGYTF
abundance: -; v_gene: TRBV9; d_gene: -; j_gene: TRBJ2-2; CDR3nt: TGTGCCAGCAGTCCCTGGGGAGCGGCAGACACCGGGGAGCTGTTTTTT; CDR3aa: CASSPWGAADTGELFF
abundance: -; v_gene: TRBV7-9; d_gene: -; j_gene: TRBJ2-3; CDR3nt: TGTGCCAGCATTGTAGCGGAATTGAGCACAGATACGCAGTATTTT; CDR3aa: CASIVAELSTDTQYF
abundance: few; v_gene: TRBV29-1; d_gene: -; j_gene: TRBJ2-5; CDR3nt: TGCAGCGTTGAAGGTGGGAGTGGCCAAGAGACCCAGTACTTC; CDR3aa: CSVEGGSGQETQYF
abundance: -; v_gene: TRBV12-5; d_gene: TRBD1; j_gene: TRBJ2-5; CDR3nt: TGTGCTAGTGGTTTAGGGACAGGGGGCGTCAAAGAGACCCAGTACTTC; CDR3aa: CASGLGTGGVKETQYF
abundance: few; v_gene: TRBV5-6; d_gene: -; j_gene: TRBJ1-2; CDR3nt: TGTGCCAGCAGCGTGGGGGCAGGCTATGGCTACACCTTC; CDR3aa: CASSVGAGYGYTF
abundance: -; v_gene: TRBV28; d_gene: TRBD1; j_gene: TRBJ1-2; CDR3nt: TGTGCCGTAGACAGGGGCAAGGGGGTATTCGGCTACACCTTC; CDR3aa: CAVDRGKGVFGYTF
abundance: -; v_gene: TRBV5-1; d_gene: -; j_gene: TRBJ2-5; CDR3nt: TGCGCCAGCAGCGGGGACGGCACCGGGACCCAGTACTTC; CDR3aa: CASSGDGTGTQYF
abundance: -; v_gene: TRBV12-3/TRBV12-4; d_gene: TRBD1; j_gene: TRBJ1-5; CDR3nt: TGTGCCAGCAGTTTAGACCAGGGGGCAGGGCAGCCCCAGCATTTT; CDR3aa: CASSLDQGAGQPQHF
abundance: once; v_gene: TRBV5-1; d_gene: -; j_gene: TRBJ2-1; CDR3nt: TGCGCCAGCACCCAAGTAAGGAATGAGCAGTTCTTC; CDR3aa: CASTQVRNEQFF
abundance: -; v_gene: TRBV7-9; d_gene: -; j_gene: TRBJ1-6; CDR3nt: TGTGCCAGCAGCCTCAGTAGATTGCAGGGGCCAAACTATAATTCACCCCTCCACTTT; CDR3aa: CASSLSRLQGPNYNSPLHF
abundance: -; v_gene: TRBV9; d_gene: -; j_gene: TRBJ1-1; CDR3nt: TGTGCCAGCAGCGTAGGCGGTGGGGTCGGTATAGCTTTCTTT; CDR3aa: CASSVGGGVGIAFF
abundance: -; v_gene: TRBV28; d_gene: TRBD1; j_gene: TRBJ2-7; CDR3nt: TGTGCCAGCACTCCGGGACAGATCTCTTGGGGGCTCTACGAGCAGTACTTC; CDR3aa: CASTPGQISWGLYEQYF
abundance: -; v_gene: TRBV10-3; d_gene: -; j_gene: TRBJ1-2; CDR3nt: TGTGCCATCAGTGAGTCGAGGACAGAACCGAACTATGGCTACACCTTC; CDR3aa: CAISESRTEPNYGYTF
abundance: -; v_gene: TRBV29-1; d_gene: -; j_gene: TRBJ2-7; CDR3nt: TGCAGCGTTGTATGCAGGGCTTGGTCCTACGAGCAGTACTTC; CDR3aa: CSVVCRAWSYEQYF
abundance: -; v_gene: TRBV4-1; d_gene: TRBD1; j_gene: TRBJ1-1; CDR3nt: TGCGCCAGCAGCCAAAGGACTCTATTGACAGGGCGGCTGAACACTGAAGCTTTCTTT; CDR3aa: CASSQRTLLTGRLNTEAFF
abundance: many; v_gene: TRBV29-1; d_gene: TRBD2; j_gene: TRBJ2-1; CDR3nt: TGCAGCGCTGCTCTAGCGGGAACTTACAATGAGCAGTTCTTC; CDR3aa: CSAALAGTYNEQFF
abundance: few; v_gene: TRBV7-9; d_gene: -; j_gene: TRBJ2-3; CDR3nt: TGTGCCAGCAGCCGGATTTCAGATACGCAGTATTTT; CDR3aa: CASSRISDTQYF
abundance: many; v_gene: TRBV15; d_gene: -; j_gene: TRBJ2-7; CDR3nt: TGTGCCACCAGCAGAGGACAAGGTTCTCGGGAGCAGTACTTC; CDR3aa: CATSRGQGSREQYF
abundance: -; v_gene: TRBV7-9; d_gene: -; j_gene: TRBJ1-2; CDR3nt: TGTGCCAGCAGCGGGCGGCGGGGTGGAAACTATGGCTACACCTTC; CDR3aa: CASSGRRGGNYGYTF
abundance: once; v_gene: TRBV5-1; d_gene: -; j_gene: TRBJ2-3; CDR3nt: TGCGCCAGCAGCTTTAAAGGAGACAGGAGCACAGATACGCAGTATTTT; CDR3aa: CASSFKGDRSTDTQYF
abundance: -; v_gene: TRBV29-1; d_gene: -; j_gene: TRBJ2-7; CDR3nt: TGCAGCGTTGAAGTCGGCGGAACCTACGAGCAGTACTTC; CDR3aa: CSVEVGGTYEQYF
abundance: -; v_gene: TRBV9; d_gene: -; j_gene: TRBJ2-7; CDR3nt: TGTGCCAGCAGCGTAGATGGGGCGGAACCAACCTACGAGCAGTACTTC; CDR3aa: CASSVDGAEPTYEQYF
abundance: -; v_gene: TRBV27; d_gene: -; j_gene: TRBJ2-3; CDR3nt: TGTGCCAGCAGTTTACACCGGTACAGCACAGATACGCAGTATTTT; CDR3aa: CASSLHRYSTDTQYF
abundance: -; v_gene: TRBV9; d_gene: TRBD2; j_gene: TRBJ2-4; CDR3nt: TGTGCCAGCAGCCGACTCGGGGGGACTGGCCTTACGTACTTC; CDR3aa: CASSRLGGTGLTYF
abundance: -; v_gene: TRBV7-3; d_gene: -; j_gene: TRBJ2-5; CDR3nt: TGTGCCAGCAGCTTAACGATTGGGGATTGGGAGACCCAGTACTTC; CDR3aa: CASSLTIGDWETQYF
abundance: -; v_gene: TRBV9; d_gene: -; j_gene: TRBJ2-1; CDR3nt: TGTGCCAGCAGCGCCCGGACCGACTCCAATGAGCAGTTCTTC; CDR3aa: CASSARTDSNEQFF
abundance: -; v_gene: TRBV27; d_gene: -; j_gene: TRBJ1-1; CDR3nt: TGTGCCAGCAGTTTATACAGGGCGAACACTGAAGCTTTCTTT; CDR3aa: CASSLYRANTEAFF
abundance: -; v_gene: TRBV20-1; d_gene: -; j_gene: TRBJ2-5; CDR3nt: TGCAGTGCTAGGGCGGGGGCGCCTCTGACGACCCAGTACTTC; CDR3aa: CSARAGAPLTTQYF
abundance: -; v_gene: TRBV7-2; d_gene: -; j_gene: TRBJ2-1; CDR3nt: TGTGCCAGCAGCTTAAGTCTGCGGGGATCCCCCAATGAGCAGTTCTTC; CDR3aa: CASSLSLRGSPNEQFF
abundance: few; v_gene: TRBV12-3/TRBV12-4; d_gene: TRBD2; j_gene: TRBJ2-5; CDR3nt: TGTGCCAGCACCCAGAGCGGGGGAGGAGAGACCCAGTACTTC; CDR3aa: CASTQSGGGETQYF
abundance: -; v_gene: TRBV7-9; d_gene: TRBD1; j_gene: TRBJ2-1; CDR3nt: TGTGCCAGTTCAGCGGTACAGGGGGCCTACAATGAGCAGTTCTTC; CDR3aa: CASSAVQGAYNEQFF
abundance: few; v_gene: TRBV7-2; d_gene: -; j_gene: TRBJ2-5; CDR3nt: TGTGCCAGCAGCTTAGAGGGGCGCATGACGGGAGAGACCCAGTACTTC; CDR3aa: CASSLEGRMTGETQYF
abundance: few; v_gene: TRBV9; d_gene: -; j_gene: TRBJ2-3; CDR3nt: TGTGCCAGCAGCGTAGGGGGGTATGGAGATACGCAGTATTTT; CDR3aa: CASSVGGYGDTQYF
abundance: -; v_gene: TRBV5-6; d_gene: TRBD1; j_gene: TRBJ2-5; CDR3nt: TGTGCCAGCAGTTATCAGGGACAGGGAGAAGAGACCCAGTACTTC; CDR3aa: CASSYQGQGEETQYF